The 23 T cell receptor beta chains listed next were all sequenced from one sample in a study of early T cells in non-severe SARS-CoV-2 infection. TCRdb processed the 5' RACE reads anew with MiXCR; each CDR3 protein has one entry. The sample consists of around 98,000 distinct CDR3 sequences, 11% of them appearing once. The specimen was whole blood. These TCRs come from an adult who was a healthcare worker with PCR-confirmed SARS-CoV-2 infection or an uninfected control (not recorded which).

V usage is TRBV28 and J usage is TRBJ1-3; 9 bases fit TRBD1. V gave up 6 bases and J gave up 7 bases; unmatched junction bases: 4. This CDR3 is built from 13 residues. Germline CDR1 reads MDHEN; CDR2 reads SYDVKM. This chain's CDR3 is CASRVQGANTIYF. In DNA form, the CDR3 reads TGTGCCAGCAGGGTACAGGGGGCCAACACCATATATTTT.

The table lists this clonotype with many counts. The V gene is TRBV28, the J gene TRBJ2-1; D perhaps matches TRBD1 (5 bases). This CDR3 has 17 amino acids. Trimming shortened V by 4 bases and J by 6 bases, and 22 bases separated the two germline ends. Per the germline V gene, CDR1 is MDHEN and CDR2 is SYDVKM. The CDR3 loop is CASSSQTARAKGNEQFF. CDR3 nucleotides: TGTGCCAGCAGTTCCCAGACAGCTAGGGCGAAGGGCAATGAGCAGTTCTTC.

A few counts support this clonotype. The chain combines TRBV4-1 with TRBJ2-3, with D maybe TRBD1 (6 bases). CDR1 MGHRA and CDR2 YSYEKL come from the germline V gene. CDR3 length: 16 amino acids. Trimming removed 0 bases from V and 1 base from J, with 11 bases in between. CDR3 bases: TGCGCCAGCAGCCAAGACTGGGACACACGCACAGATACGCAGTATTTT. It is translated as CASSQDWDTRTDTQYF.

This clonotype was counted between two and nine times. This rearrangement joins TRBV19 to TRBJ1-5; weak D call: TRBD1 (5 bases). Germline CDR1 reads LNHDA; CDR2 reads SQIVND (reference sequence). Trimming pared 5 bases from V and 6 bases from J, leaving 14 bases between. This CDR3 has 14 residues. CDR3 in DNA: TGTGCCAGTAGTGCCCGTCGGGGCGGTCAGCCCCAGCATTTT. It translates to CASSARRGGQPQHF.

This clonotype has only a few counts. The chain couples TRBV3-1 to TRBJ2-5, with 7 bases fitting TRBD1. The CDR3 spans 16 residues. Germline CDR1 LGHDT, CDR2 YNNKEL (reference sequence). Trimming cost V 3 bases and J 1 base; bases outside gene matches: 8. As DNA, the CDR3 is TGTGCCAGCAGCCACCCCTGGGACAGCCGCCAAGAGACCCAGTACTTC. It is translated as CASSHPWDSRQETQYF.

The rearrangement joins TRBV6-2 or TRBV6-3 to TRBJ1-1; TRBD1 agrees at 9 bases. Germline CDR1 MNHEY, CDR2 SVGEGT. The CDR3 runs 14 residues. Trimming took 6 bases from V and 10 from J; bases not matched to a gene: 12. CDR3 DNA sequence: TGTGCCAGCAGACCTACCGGGACAGGGTATCGAGCTTTCTTT. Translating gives CASRPTGTGYRAFF.

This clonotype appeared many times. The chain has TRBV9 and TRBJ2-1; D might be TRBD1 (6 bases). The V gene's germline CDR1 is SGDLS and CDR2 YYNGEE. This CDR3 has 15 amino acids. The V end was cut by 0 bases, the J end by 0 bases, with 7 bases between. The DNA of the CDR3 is TGTGCCAGCAGCGTAGGAGGGGGCTCCTACAATGAGCAGTTCTTC. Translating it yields CASSVGGGSYNEQFF.

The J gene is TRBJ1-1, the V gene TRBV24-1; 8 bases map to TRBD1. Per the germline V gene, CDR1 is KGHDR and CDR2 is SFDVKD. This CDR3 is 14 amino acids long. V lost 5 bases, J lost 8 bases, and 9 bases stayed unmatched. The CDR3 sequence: CATSATPGTGEAFF. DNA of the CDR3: TGTGCCACCAGTGCCACCCCCGGGACAGGAGAAGCTTTCTTT.

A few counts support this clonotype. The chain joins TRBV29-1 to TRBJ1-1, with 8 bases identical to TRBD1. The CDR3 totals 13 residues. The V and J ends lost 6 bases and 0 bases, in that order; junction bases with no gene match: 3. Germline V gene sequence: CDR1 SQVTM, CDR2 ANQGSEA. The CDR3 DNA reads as TGCAGCGTCCGGACAGGGATGAACACTGAAGCTTTCTTT. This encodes CSVRTGMNTEAFF.

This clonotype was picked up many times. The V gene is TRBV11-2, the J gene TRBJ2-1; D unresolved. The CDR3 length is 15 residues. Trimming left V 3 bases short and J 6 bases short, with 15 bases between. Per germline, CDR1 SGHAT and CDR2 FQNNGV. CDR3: CASSFFLVGPNEQFF. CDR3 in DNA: TGTGCCAGCAGCTTTTTCCTAGTGGGCCCCAATGAGCAGTTCTTC.

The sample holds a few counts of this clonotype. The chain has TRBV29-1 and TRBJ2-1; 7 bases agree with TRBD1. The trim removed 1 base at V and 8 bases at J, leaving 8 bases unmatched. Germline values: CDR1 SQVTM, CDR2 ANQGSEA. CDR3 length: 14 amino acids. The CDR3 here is CSVEGGTGADEQFF. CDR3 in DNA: TGCAGCGTTGAAGGAGGTACAGGGGCCGATGAGCAGTTCTTC.

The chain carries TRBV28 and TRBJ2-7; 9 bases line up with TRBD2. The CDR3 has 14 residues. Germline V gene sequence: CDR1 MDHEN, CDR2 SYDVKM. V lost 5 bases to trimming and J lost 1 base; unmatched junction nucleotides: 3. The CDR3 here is CASSDSGSSYEQYF. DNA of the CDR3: TGTGCCAGCAGTGATAGCGGGAGTTCCTACGAGCAGTACTTC.

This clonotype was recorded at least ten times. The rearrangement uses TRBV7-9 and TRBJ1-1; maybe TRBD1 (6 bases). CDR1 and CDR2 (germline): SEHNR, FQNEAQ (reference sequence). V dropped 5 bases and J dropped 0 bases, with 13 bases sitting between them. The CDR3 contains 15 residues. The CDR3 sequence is CASSRDTTLNTEAFF. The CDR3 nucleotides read TGTGCCAGCAGCCGGGACACGACTTTGAACACTGAAGCTTTCTTT.

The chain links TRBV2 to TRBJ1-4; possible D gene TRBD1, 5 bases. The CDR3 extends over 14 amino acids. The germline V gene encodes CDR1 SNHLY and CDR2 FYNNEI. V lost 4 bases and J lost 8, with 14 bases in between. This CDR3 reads CASSVDSIVEKLFF. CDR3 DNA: TGTGCCAGCAGTGTCGACAGCATAGTAGAAAAACTGTTTTTT.

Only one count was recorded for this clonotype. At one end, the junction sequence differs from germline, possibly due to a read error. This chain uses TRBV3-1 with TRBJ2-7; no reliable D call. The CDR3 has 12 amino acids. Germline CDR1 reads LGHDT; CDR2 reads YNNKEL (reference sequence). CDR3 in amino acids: CASCQADYEQYF. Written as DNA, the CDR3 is TGTGCCAGCTGCCAAGCCGACTACGAGCAGTACTTC.

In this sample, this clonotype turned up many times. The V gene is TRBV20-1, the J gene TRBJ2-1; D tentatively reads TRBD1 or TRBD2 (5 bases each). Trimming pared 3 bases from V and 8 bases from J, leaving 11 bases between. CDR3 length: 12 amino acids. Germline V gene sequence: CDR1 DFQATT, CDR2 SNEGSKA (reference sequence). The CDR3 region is CSASGMGDEQFF. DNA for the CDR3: TGCAGTGCTAGCGGGATGGGGGATGAGCAGTTCTTC.

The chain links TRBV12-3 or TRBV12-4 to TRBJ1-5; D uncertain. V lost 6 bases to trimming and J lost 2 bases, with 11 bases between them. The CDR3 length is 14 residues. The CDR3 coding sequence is TGTGCCAGCAGCTACGGTCATGGCAATCAGCCCCAGCATTTT. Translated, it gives CASSYGHGNQPQHF.

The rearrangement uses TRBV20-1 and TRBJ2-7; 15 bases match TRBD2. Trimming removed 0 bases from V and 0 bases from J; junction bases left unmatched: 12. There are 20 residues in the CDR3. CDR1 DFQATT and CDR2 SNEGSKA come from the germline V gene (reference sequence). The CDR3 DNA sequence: TGCAGTGCTAGAGATTTGGGTATGGGGACTAGCGGGGGGACCTCCTACGAGCAGTACTTC. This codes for CSARDLGMGTSGGTSYEQYF.

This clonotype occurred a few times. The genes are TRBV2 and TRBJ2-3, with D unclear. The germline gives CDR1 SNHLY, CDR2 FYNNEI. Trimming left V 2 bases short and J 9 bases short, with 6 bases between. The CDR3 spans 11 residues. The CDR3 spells CASSEIGTQYF. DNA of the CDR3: TGTGCCAGCAGTGAAATCGGGACGCAGTATTTT.

DNA of the CDR3: TGCGCCAGCAGCTTTTTGGGGTCGGGGGAGACTGAAGCTTTCTTT. Residues: CASSFLGSGETEAFF. The V and J genes are TRBV5-1 and TRBJ1-1; a weak D match, TRBD1 (5 bases). This CDR3 comprises 15 residues. The V end lost 2 bases, the J end lost 5 bases, and 16 bases lay between the germline ends. The V gene's germline CDR1 is SGHRS and CDR2 YFSETQ. Filled out from reference TRBV5-1 and TRBJ1-1, the complete variable domain reads KAGVTQTPRYLIKTRGQQVTLSCSPISGHRSVSWYQQTPGQGLQFLFEYFSETQRNKGNFPGRFSGRQFSNSRSEMNVSTLELGDSALYLCASSFLGSGETEAFFGQGTRLTVV.

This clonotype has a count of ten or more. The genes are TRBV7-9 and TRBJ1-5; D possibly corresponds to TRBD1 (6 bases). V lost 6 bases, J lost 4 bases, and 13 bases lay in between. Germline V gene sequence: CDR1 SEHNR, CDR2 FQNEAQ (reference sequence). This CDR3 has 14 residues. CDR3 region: CASSNTGTNQPQHF. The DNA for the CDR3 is TGTGCCAGCAGTAATACCGGGACAAATCAGCCCCAGCATTTT.

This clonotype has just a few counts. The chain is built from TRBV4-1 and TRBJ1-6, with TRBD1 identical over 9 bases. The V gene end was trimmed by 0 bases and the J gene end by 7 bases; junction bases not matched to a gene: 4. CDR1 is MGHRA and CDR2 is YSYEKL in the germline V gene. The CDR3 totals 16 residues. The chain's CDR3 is CASSQDRTGVNSPLHF. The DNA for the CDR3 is TGCGCCAGCAGCCAAGACCGGACAGGGGTCAATTCACCCCTCCACTTT.

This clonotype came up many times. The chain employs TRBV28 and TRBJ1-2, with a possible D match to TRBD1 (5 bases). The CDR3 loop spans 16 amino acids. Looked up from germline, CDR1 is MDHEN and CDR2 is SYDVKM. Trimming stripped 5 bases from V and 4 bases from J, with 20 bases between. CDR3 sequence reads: CASSVSRDPASYGYTF. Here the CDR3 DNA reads TGTGCCAGCAGTGTCTCCCGGGACCCGGCGAGCTATGGCTACACCTTC.